This TCR beta chain was documented in a study of blood T cell repertoires in COVID-19. In the authors' workflow: Amplification with reference gene primers provided the estimates of nucleated cell counts. Clones were sequenced by immunoSEQ multiplex PCR, and TCRdb holds only the in-frame ones, with some missing. V and J calls and clone size come straight from that table; D and trimming were deduced from the DNA. The table records some 66,000 clones, approximately 90% of them present only once. Germline CDR1 and CDR2: SGHTA and FQGNSA. The V segment lost 5 bases and the J segment 1 base; nucleotides outside the gene matches: 7. The CDR3 is made up of 16 amino acids.

This chain links TRBV7-2 with TRBJ2-2; 7 nucleotides line up with TRBD1. The sequenced sample was peripheral blood. The receptor comes from a human donor in a cohort sampled during active COVID-19. This chain's CDR3 is CASSQGVGQNTGELFF. DNA for the CDR3: TGTGCCAGCAGCCAGGGGGTTGGGCAGAACACCGGGGAGCTGTTTTTT.